Listed here is a single T cell receptor beta chain. Generated by immunoSEQ multiplex PCR, the TCRdb table keeps only in-frame clones and is missing some. The sample yields about 110,000 clones, 88% seen once. The sample is drawn from a study of cytomegalovirus exposure and HLA in healthy donors. Study-wide background: The 95 to 150 validation repertoires were produced on the same platform as the 500 to 800 repertoires of the first cohort. This was reported in a later analysis.

Germline-derived CDR1 and CDR2 are MDHEN and SYDVKM. Trimming took 4 bases from V and 5 from J, leaving 11 bases between them. CDR3 length equals 14 residues. The sequence derives from a woman under 40 in good health and CMV-seropositive. Sequenced material: PBMCs. This chain uses TRBV28 with TRBJ2-2, with a tentative D call TRBD2 (6 bases). The CDR3 nucleotides read TGTGCCAGCAGTTCGTTGCGGGATACCGGGGAGCTGTTTTTT. Translated: CASSSLRDTGELFF.